This TCR beta chain was captured by sequencing in a study of OX40 agonist ivuxolimab in advanced cancers. As for the study in general: Intravenous ivuxolimab was administered to patients every 2 weeks at 0.01 to 10 mg/kg. Cohort: around 86% men, mean age about 62, aged roughly 23 to 79.

In regard to this clone: Its antigen is undetermined.

TCRdb's table, derived via immunoSEQ multiplex PCR, lists solely in-frame clones and lacks some. The table records about 89,000 clones, just over 90% of them present only once. CDR3 length: 13 residues. Germline CDR1 reads MNHNY; CDR2 reads SVGAGI (reference sequence). Deletions cut 5 bases from V and 4 bases from J, with 9 bases between. Study findings and constraints: Clonal expansion from baseline to week 6 occurred in both CD4+ and CD8+ T cells.

This TCR derives from an adult with an advanced solid tumor such as melanoma, head and neck, liver or kidney cancer. The V and J genes are TRBV6-6 and TRBJ1-5; no definite D call. The sample here was CD4+ or CD8+ T cells sorted from blood, taken in a trial of the OX40 agonist ivuxolimab. The CDR3: CASSGRVNQPQHF. The CDR3 coding sequence is TGTGCCAGCAGTGGAAGGGTGAATCAGCCCCAGCATTTT.